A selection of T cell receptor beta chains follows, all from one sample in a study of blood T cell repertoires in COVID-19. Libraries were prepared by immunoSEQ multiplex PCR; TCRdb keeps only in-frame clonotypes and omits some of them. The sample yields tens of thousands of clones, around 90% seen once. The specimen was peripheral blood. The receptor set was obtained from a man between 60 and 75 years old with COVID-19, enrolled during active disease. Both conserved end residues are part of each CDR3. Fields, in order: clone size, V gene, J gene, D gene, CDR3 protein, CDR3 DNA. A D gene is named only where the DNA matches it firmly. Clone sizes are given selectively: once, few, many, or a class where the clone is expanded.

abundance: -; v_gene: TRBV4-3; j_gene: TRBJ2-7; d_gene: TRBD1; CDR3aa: CASSQDVGQGAGEQYF; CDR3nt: TGCGCCAGCAGCCAAGATGTAGGACAGGGGGCGGGAGAGCAGTACTTC
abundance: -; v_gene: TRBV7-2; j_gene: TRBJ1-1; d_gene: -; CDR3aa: CASSPGERGPLGSEAFF; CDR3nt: TGTGCCAGCAGCCCAGGGGAGAGAGGTCCGCTAGGCTCTGAAGCTTTCTTT
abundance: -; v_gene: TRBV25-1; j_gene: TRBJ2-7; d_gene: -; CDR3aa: CASSELGGLEQYF; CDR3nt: TGTGCCAGCAGTGAACTCGGGGGGCTCGAGCAGTACTTC
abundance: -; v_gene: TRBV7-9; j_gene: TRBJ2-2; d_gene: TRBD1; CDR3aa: CASKETGDTGELFF; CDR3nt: TGTGCCAGCAAAGAGACAGGGGACACCGGGGAGCTGTTTTTT
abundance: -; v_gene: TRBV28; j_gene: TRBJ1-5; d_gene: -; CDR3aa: CASSRVNQPQHF; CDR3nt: TGTGCCAGCAGTCGGGTCAATCAGCCCCAGCATTTT
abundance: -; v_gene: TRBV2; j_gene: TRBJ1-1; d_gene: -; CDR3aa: CASRITRGPEAFF; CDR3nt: TGTGCCAGCAGAATAACCAGGGGCCCTGAAGCTTTCTTT
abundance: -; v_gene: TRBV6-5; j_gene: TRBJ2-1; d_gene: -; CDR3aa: CASSYSLPNEQFF; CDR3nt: TGTGCCAGCAGTTACAGTCTACCCAATGAGCAGTTCTTC
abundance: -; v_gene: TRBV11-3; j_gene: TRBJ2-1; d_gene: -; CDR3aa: CASSLGSDGYNEQFF; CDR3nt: TGTGCCAGCAGCTTAGGTTCCGACGGGTACAATGAGCAGTTCTTC
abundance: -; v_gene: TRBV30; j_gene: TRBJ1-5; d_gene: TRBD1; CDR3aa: CAWGTGSNQPQHF; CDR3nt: TGTGCCTGGGGGACAGGGTCTAATCAGCCCCAGCATTTT
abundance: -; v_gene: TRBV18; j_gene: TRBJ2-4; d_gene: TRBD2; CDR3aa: CASSRGTSGDIAKNIQYF; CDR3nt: TGTGCCAGCTCACGGGGGACTAGCGGGGATATAGCCAAAAACATTCAGTACTTC
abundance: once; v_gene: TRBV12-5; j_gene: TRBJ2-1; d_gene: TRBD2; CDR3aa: CASASGGRMVIHYNEQFF; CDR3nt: TGTGCTAGTGCCTCGGGCGGGAGAATGGTGATCCACTACAATGAGCAGTTCTTC
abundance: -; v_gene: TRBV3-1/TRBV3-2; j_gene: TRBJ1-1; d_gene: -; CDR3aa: CASSPSTAYTEAFF; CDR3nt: TGTGCCAGCAGCCCCTCGACAGCCTACACTGAAGCTTTCTTT
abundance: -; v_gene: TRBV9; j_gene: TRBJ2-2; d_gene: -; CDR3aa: CASSVKRSSINTGELFF; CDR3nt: TGTGCCAGCAGCGTAAAAAGGAGCTCTATAAACACCGGGGAGCTGTTTTTT
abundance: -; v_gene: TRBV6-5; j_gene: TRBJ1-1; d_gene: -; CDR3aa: CASRKVEGTEAFF; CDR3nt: TGTGCCAGCAGGAAGGTGGAAGGGACAGAAGCTTTCTTT
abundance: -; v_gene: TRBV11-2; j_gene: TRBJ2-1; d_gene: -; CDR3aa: CASSLDRSSYNEQFF; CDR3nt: TGTGCCAGCAGCTTAGATCGGAGCTCCTACAATGAGCAGTTCTTC